Reported below is one T cell receptor (beta chain). TCR alpha and TCR beta cDNA libraries carrying sample barcodes and UMIs were produced by 5'RACE using constant-segment primers. TCRdb redid the calling of the 5' RACE reads with MiXCR, one entry per CDR3 protein. The table includes around 420,000 distinct CDR3 sequences, about 24% detected once. The data belong to a study of T-cell memory formation after mild COVID-19. This CDR3 comprises 15 residues. Germline CDR1 is LNHNV and CDR2 is YYDKDF (reference sequence). Trimming took 0 bases from V and 4 from J, leaving 13 bases between them. The chain carries TRBV15 and TRBJ2-7; weak D call: TRBD1 (6 bases). This receptor was taken from an adult woman who had mild COVID-19 (a few samples of this study predate the infection). Cell type and time point are not known. Sequencing used PBMCs or a T cell subset sorted from them (not recorded which). The CDR3 here is CATSREPSRGYEQYF. The CDR3, as DNA: TGTGCCACCAGCAGAGAACCGAGCAGGGGATACGAGCAGTACTTC.